Detailed here is one TCR beta chain. Its target is unknown. This specimen comes from a study of early T cells in non-severe SARS-CoV-2 infection. Study summary: Chains were not paired, and sequencing was done on bulk RNA from unsorted whole blood. Notes on the study in general: VDJdb matching skewed toward anti-spike CD8 responses, missing private and CD4 specificities.

TCRdb analysed the 5' RACE reads with MiXCR anew, one entry per CDR3 protein. The sample gives 50,000 to 65,000 distinct CDR3 sequences, about 9.1% of which show up once; around 4% is in the top ten. There are 12 residues in the CDR3. Trimming left V 7 bases short and J 8 bases short, with 15 bases between. Germline-derived CDR1 and CDR2 are DFQATT and SNEGSKA (reference sequence). The chain recombines TRBV20-1 with TRBJ2-1, with D possibly matching TRBD1 (5 bases). The source of this sequence is an adult who was a healthcare worker with PCR-confirmed SARS-CoV-2 infection or an uninfected control (not recorded which). Sequencing was done on a sample of whole blood. In DNA form, the CDR3 reads TGCAGTGTCCTGGGTAGGGGCGATGAGCAGTTCTTC. Amino acid sequence: CSVLGRGDEQFF.